The 13 T cell receptor beta chains below come from one sample, sequenced in a study of human T cells and chemical hapten exposure. TCRdb reprocessed the RACE reads with MiXCR, giving one entry per CDR3 protein. Of around 340,000 distinct CDR3 sequences listed, around 7% are singletons. The time point here: patch test 1, 2 weeks after DPC sensitization. The sample's treatment: therapeutic diphenylcyclopropenone sensitization with weekly scalp DPC. This specimen consisted of whole blood, obtained in connection with sensitization to the hapten diphenylcyclopropenone (DPC). These receptors came from a young woman with alopecia areata. Some clones in this sample may be carry-over from other donors' samples.

This chain uses TRBV12-3 or TRBV12-4 with TRBJ1-5; TRBD1 agrees at 8 bases. The CDR3 sequence is 13 residues long. The V gene end was trimmed by 7 bases and the J gene end by 7 bases; junction bases not matched to a gene: 6. The CDR3 loop reads CASTSGGYQPQHF. The DNA for the CDR3 is TGTGCCAGCACATCAGGGGGCTACCAGCCCCAGCATTTT.

This clonotype was seen more than once but under ten times. V is TRBV18 and J is TRBJ2-7, with TRBD1 matching 9 bases. This CDR3 is 16 amino acids long. Germline CDR1 and CDR2: KGHSH and LQKENI. J gave up 4 bases and V 3 bases, and 10 bases lay outside the gene matches. CDR3 bases: TGTGCCAGCTCACCTCGGCCGGGACAGGGTAATTACGAGCAGTACTTC. The encoded protein is CASSPRPGQGNYEQYF.

The sample holds many counts of this clonotype. This CDR3 reads CSAKDRGSELEQYF. CDR3 sequence (DNA): TGCAGTGCAAAGGACAGGGGCTCTGAGTTAGAGCAGTACTTC. The genes are TRBV20-1 and TRBJ2-7, with 9 bases fitting TRBD1. The CDR3 runs to 14 residues. Germline V gene lookup returns CDR1 DFQATT and CDR2 SNEGSKA (reference sequence). Trimming removed 6 bases from V and 7 bases from J; junction bases left unmatched: 13.

The table lists this clonotype with a few counts. This chain joins TRBV4-2 and TRBJ1-6; 7 bases are shared with TRBD1. Germline CDR1 and CDR2: LGHNA and YNFKEQ. V trimming: 3 bases; J trimming: 6 bases; junction bases outside the gene matches: 5. CDR3 size: 15 residues. This CDR3 is CASSHDRVSNSPLHF. The CDR3 region has the DNA TGTGCCAGCAGCCATGACAGGGTTTCTAATTCACCCCTCCACTTT.

This clonotype was picked up a small number of times. V gene TRBV6-2 or TRBV6-3 combines with J gene TRBJ1-1; maybe TRBD1 (5 bases). The CDR3 has 15 amino acids. V lost 6 bases to trimming and J lost 1 base, with 15 bases between them. Germline V gives CDR1 MNHEY, CDR2 SVGEGT. The CDR3 DNA sequence: TGTGCCAGCAGCACCACCTACAGGAAGAACACTGAAGCTTTCTTT. Translation gives CASSTTYRKNTEAFF.

The CDR3 region is CASSITSRGSPLHF. The CDR3 bases are TGTGCCAGCAGCATCACATCCCGGGGATCACCCCTCCACTTT. The V call is TRBV12-3 or TRBV12-4, the J call TRBJ1-6, with no clear D. The CDR3 extends over 14 amino acids. V lost 6 bases, J lost 10 bases, and 16 bases lay in between.

CDR3 residues: CASSFGGFLATDTQYF. The CDR3 DNA reads as TGTGCCAGCAGCTTTGGGGGCTTTCTTGCCACAGATACGCAGTATTTT. The chain uses TRBV11-2 and TRBJ2-3, with D possibly TRBD1 on 6 matching bases. Trimming pared 3 bases from V and 2 bases from J, leaving 15 bases between. CDR3 size: 16 residues. Germline CDR1 reads SGHAT; CDR2 reads FQNNGV.

This clonotype was found a few times. The chain uses TRBV10-3 and TRBJ2-3; 8 bases are a match to TRBD2. CDR1 and CDR2 from the germline V gene are ENHRY and SYGVKD. This CDR3 has 14 residues. V was pared by 6 bases and J by 4 bases, with 6 bases of the junction left unmatched. The CDR3 DNA sequence: TGTGCCATCAGAAGACTAGCGCTCGCAGATACGCAGTATTTT. Encoded protein: CAIRRLALADTQYF.

In this sample, this clonotype turned up many times. The V gene is TRBV20-1, the J gene TRBJ2-4; TRBD2 aligns across 8 bases. From germline, CDR1 is DFQATT and CDR2 SNEGSKA (reference sequence). V lost 1 base to trimming and J lost 8 bases; unmatched junction nucleotides: 13. CDR3 length equals 16 residues. DNA for the CDR3: TGCAGTGCTAGAGTAGGAAGCGGGGGCGTGGGGGACATTCAGTACTTC. The encoded protein is CSARVGSGGVGDIQYF.

This clonotype was recorded many times. J is TRBJ2-3 and V is TRBV6-5; 8 nucleotides align to TRBD1. CDR3 length: 15 amino acids. The germline gives CDR1 MNHEY, CDR2 SVGAGI. V lost 0 bases, J lost 4 bases, and 3 bases stayed unmatched. The CDR3 DNA reads as TGTGCCAGCAGTTACTCGCAGGGGGCGGCAGATACGCAGTATTTT. Its protein product is CASSYSQGAADTQYF.

This clonotype was observed a handful of times. CDR3 residues: CASSLGQGQNSPLHF. Written as DNA, the CDR3 is TGCGCCAGCAGCTTGGGACAGGGCCAAAATTCACCCCTCCACTTT. The chain carries TRBV5-1 and TRBJ1-6; 7 positions match TRBD1. Trimming cost V 0 bases and J 7 bases; bases outside gene matches: 4. CDR1 is SGHRS, CDR2 YFSETQ, per germline. This CDR3 contains 15 residues.

This clonotype has more than one count but fewer than ten. This chain links TRBV6-5 with TRBJ1-1; unclear D gene. Germline V gives CDR1 MNHEY, CDR2 SVGAGI. The CDR3 length is 15 residues. V was shortened by 2 bases and J by 6 bases, with 16 bases between the two germline ends. The CDR3 sequence: CASSYGYTEDAEAFF. CDR3 in DNA: TGTGCCAGCAGTTACGGGTACACTGAAGACGCTGAAGCTTTCTTT.

This clonotype was seen a few times. The CDR3 region is CASSQERGRGGEKLFF. DNA of the CDR3: TGCGCCAGCAGCCAAGAGAGGGGCAGGGGAGGTGAAAAACTGTTTTTT. The J gene is TRBJ1-4, the V gene TRBV4-3, with D tentatively TRBD1 (6 bases). In germline, CDR1 is LGHNA, CDR2 YSLEER. V dropped 0 bases and J dropped 7 bases, with 15 bases sitting between them. CDR3 size: 16 residues.